The next 2 T cell receptor beta chains were all read from a single sample in a study of T cells in localized non-small cell lung cancer. The table came from immunoSEQ multiplex PCR; TCRdb's copy has only in-frame clones and leaves some out. The sample has approximately 57,000 clones, about nine tenths seen once. This material consisted of peripheral blood, taken before any cancer treatment. The receptor source for this set is a woman aged 40 to 75 with stage I lung adenocarcinoma.

A remark on this clone: Other DNA sequences in this sample translate to the same CDR3. The chain is built from TRBV7-2 and TRBJ2-7, with 8 positions matching TRBD1. The CDR3 is made up of 15 amino acids. V lost 5 bases and J lost 9; bases outside the gene matches: 15. Germline V CDR1 and CDR2: SGHTA, FQGNSA. The CDR3 coding sequence is TGTGCCAGCAGCATCGGAACAGGGGGTCCCCTAGGGCAGTACTTC. Residues: CASSIGTGGPLGQYF.

The chain combines TRBV15 with TRBJ2-1; 12 nucleotides line up with TRBD2. Germline loops: CDR1 LNHNV, CDR2 YYDKDF (reference sequence). The CDR3 has 16 residues. Germline trimming cut 1 base from V and 7 bases from J; bases unmatched to any gene: 5. The CDR3 DNA reads TGTGCCACCAGCAGAGTGGGGACTAGCGGGCTAAATGAGCAGTTCTTC. This gives the protein CATSRVGTSGLNEQFF.